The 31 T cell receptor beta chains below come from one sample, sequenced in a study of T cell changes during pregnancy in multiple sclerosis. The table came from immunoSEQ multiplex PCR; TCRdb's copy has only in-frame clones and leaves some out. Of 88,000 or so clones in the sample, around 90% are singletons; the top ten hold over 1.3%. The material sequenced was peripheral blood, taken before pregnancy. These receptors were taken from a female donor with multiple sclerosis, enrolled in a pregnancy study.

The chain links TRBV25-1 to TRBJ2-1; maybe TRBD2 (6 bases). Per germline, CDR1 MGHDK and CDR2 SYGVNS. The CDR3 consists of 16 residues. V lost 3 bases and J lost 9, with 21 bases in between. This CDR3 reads CASSESGDPHISEQFF. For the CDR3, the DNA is TGTGCCAGCAGTGAGTCGGGGGACCCGCACATCAGTGAGCAGTTCTTC.

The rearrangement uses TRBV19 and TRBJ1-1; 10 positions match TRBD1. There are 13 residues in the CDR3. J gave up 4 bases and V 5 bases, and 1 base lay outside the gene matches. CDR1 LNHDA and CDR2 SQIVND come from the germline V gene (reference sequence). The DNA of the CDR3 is TGTGCCAGTAGTCGACAGGGGGCCACTGAAGCTTTCTTT. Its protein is CASSRQGATEAFF.

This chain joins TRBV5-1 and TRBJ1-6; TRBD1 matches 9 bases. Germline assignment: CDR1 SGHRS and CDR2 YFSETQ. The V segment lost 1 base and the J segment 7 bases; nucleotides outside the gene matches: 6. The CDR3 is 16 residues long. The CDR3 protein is CASSLRLGTGNSPLHF. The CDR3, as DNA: TGCGCCAGCAGCTTGCGGCTTGGGACAGGGAATTCACCCCTCCACTTT.

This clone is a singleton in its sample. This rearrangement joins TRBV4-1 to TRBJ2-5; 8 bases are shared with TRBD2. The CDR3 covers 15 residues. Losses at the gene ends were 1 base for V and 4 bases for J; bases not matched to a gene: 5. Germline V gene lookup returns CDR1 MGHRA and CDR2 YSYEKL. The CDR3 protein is CASSQVAGLRETQYF. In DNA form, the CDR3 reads TGCGCCAGCAGCCAAGTAGCGGGACTGAGAGAGACCCAGTACTTC.

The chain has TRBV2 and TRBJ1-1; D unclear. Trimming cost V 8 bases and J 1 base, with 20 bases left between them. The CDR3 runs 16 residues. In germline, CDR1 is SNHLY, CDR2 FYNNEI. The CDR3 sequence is CASPRRLAGQNTEAFF. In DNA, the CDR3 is TGTGCCAGCCCGAGAAGGTTGGCTGGGCAGAACACTGAAGCTTTCTTT. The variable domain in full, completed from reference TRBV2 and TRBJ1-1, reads EPEVTQTPSHQVTQMGQEVILRCVPISNHLYFYWYRQILGQKVEFLVSFYNNEISEKSEIFDDQFSVERPDGSNFTLKIRSTKLEDSAMYFCASPRRLAGQNTEAFFGQGTRLTVV.

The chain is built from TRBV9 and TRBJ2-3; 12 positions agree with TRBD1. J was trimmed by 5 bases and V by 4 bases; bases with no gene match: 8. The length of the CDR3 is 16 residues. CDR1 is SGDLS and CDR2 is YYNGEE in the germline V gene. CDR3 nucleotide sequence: TGTGCCAGCAGCCTCCGGGACAGGGGGCGGAAAGATACGCAGTATTTT. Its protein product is CASSLRDRGRKDTQYF.

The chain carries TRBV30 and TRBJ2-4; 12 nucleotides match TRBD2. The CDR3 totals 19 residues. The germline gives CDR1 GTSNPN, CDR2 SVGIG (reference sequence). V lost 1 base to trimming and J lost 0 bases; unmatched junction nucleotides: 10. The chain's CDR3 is CAWSETSGGTRLAKNIQYF. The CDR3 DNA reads TGTGCCTGGAGTGAAACTAGCGGGGGGACACGATTAGCCAAAAACATTCAGTACTTC.

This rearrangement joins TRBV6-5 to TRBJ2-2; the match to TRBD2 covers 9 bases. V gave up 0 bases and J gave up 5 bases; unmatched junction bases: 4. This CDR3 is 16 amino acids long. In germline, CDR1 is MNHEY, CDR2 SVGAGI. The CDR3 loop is CASSYSSLAGTGELFF. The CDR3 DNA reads TGTGCCAGCAGTTACTCCTCCCTAGCGGGGACCGGGGAGCTGTTTTTT.

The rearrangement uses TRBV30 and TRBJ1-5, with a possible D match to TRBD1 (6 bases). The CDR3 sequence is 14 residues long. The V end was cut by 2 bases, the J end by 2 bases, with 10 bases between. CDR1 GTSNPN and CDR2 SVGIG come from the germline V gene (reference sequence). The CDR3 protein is CAWSPRTGNQPQHF. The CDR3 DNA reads TGTGCCTGGAGTCCACGGACAGGCAATCAGCCCCAGCATTTT.

The DNA of the CDR3 is TGTGCCAGTAGTATACTGCAGCAGCCCCAGCATTTT. Its protein product is CASSILQQPQHF. V usage is TRBV19 and J usage is TRBJ1-5; D is undetermined. The germline V and J ends were trimmed by 2 bases and 7 bases, with 6 bases remaining between them. The CDR3 length is 12 residues. CDR1 is LNHDA, CDR2 SQIVND, per germline (reference sequence).

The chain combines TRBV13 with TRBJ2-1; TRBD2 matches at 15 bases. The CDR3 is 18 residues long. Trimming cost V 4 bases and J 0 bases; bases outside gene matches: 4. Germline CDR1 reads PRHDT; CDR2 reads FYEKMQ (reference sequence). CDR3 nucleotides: TGTGCCAGCAGCTCGGGACTAGCGGGGGGAAGCTCCTACAATGAGCAGTTCTTC. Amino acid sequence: CASSSGLAGGSSYNEQFF.

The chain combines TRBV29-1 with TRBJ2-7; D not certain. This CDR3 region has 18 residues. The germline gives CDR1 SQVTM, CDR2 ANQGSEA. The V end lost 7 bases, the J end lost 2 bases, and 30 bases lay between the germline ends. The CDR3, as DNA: TGCAGCGCCCCTCCTCGGCGGCGAGTCCGCCCGTTACCCTACGAGCAGTACTTC. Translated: CSAPPRRRVRPLPYEQYF.

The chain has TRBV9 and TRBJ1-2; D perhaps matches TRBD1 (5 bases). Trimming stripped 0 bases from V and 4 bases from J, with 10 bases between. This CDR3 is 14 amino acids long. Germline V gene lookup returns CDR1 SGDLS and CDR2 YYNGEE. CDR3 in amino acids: CASSVGGDFYGYTF. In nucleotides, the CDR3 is TGTGCCAGCAGCGTAGGGGGGGACTTCTATGGCTACACCTTC. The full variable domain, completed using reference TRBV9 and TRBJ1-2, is DSGVTQTPKHLITATGQRVTLRCSPRSGDLSVYWYQQSLDQGLQFLIQYYNGEERAKGNILERFSAQQFPDLHSELNLSSLELGDSALYFCASSVGGDFYGYTFGSGTRLTVV.

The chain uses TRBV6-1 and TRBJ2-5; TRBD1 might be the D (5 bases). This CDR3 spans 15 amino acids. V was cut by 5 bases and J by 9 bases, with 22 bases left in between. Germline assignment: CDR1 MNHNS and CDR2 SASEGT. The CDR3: CASSQGSDRSQAQYF. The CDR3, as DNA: TGTGCCAGCAGTCAGGGATCTGACCGCTCCCAGGCCCAGTACTTC.

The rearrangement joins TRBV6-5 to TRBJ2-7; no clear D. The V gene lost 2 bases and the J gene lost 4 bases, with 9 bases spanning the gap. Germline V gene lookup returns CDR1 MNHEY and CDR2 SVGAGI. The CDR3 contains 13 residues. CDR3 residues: CASSYGAAYEQYF. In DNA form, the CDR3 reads TGTGCCAGCAGTTACGGAGCAGCTTACGAGCAGTACTTC.

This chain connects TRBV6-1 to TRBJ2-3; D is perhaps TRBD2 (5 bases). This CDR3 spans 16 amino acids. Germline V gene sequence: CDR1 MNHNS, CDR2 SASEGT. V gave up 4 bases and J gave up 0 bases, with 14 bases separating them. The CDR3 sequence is CASSGQTTPSTDTQYF. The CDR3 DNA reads TGTGCCAGCAGTGGCCAGACTACCCCTAGCACAGATACGCAGTATTTT.

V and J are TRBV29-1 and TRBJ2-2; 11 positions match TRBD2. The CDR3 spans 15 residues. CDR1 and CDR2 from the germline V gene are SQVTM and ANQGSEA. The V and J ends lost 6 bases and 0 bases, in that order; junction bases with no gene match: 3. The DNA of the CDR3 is TGCAGCGTGGATAGCGGGGGGGCGAACACCGGGGAGCTGTTTTTT. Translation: CSVDSGGANTGELFF.

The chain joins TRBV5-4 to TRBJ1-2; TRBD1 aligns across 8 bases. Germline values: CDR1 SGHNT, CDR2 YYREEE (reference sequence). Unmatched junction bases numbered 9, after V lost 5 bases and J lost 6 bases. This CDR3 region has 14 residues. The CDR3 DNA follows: TGTGCCAGCAGTAAAGGTCAGGGGGCAGATGGCTACACCTTC. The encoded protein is CASSKGQGADGYTF.

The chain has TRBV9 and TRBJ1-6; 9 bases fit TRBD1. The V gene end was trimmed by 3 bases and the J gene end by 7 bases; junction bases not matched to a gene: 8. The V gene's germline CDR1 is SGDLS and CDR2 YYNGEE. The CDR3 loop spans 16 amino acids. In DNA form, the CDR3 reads TGTGCCAGCAGCGACCAACGACAGGGGGGGAATTCACCCCTCCACTTT. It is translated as CASSDQRQGGNSPLHF.

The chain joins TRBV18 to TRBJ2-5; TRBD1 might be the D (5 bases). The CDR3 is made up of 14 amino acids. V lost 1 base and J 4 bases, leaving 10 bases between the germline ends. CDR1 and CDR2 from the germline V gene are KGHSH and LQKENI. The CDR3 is CASSPQGLGETQYF. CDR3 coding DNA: TGTGCCAGCTCACCACAGGGGTTGGGAGAGACCCAGTACTTC.

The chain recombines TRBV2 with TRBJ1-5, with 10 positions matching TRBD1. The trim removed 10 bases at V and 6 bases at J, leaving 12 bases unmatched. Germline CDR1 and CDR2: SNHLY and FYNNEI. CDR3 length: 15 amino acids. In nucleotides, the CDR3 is TGTGCCACCACCTTGGACAGGGGGAGTGGTCAGCCCCAGCATTTT. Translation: CATTLDRGSGQPQHF. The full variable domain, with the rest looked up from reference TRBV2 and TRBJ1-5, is EPEVTQTPSHQVTQMGQEVILRCVPISNHLYFYWYRQILGQKVEFLVSFYNNEISEKSEIFDDQFSVERPDGSNFTLKIRSTKLEDSAMYFCATTLDRGSGQPQHFGDGTRLSIL.

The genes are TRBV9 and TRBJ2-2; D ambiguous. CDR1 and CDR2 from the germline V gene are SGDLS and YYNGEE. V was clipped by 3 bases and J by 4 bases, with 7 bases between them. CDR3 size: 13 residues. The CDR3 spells CASSAGVTGELFF. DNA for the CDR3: TGTGCCAGCAGCGCCGGAGTCACCGGGGAGCTGTTTTTT.

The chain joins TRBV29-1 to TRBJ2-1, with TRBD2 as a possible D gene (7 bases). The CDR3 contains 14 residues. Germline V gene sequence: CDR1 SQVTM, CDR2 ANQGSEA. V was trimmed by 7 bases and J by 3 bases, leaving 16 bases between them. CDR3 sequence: CSAQGGADYNEQFF. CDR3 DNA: TGCAGCGCCCAAGGGGGGGCAGACTACAATGAGCAGTTCTTC.

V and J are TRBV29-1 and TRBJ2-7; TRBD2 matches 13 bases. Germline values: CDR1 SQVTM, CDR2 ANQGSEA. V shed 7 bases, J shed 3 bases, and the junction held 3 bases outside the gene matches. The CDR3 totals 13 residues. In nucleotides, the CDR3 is TGCAGCGCTCGGACTAGCGGGGGCTACGAGCAGTACTTC. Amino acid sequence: CSARTSGGYEQYF.

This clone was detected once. The CDR3 DNA reads as TGTGCCAGCAGCTTAGGCGGGTACTCTGGAAACACCATATATTTT. Translation gives CASSLGGYSGNTIYF. V gene TRBV11-2 combines with J gene TRBJ1-3; no firm D call. The CDR3 spans 15 residues. Germline assignment: CDR1 SGHAT and CDR2 FQNNGV. Trimming took off 1 base at V and 0 bases at J, with 7 bases between the two ends.

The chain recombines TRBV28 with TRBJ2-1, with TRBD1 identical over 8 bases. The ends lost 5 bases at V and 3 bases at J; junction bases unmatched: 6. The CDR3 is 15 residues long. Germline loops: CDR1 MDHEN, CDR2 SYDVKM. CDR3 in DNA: TGTGCCAGCAGTCCTGGGACAGGCGGCTACAATGAGCAGTTCTTC. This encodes CASSPGTGGYNEQFF.

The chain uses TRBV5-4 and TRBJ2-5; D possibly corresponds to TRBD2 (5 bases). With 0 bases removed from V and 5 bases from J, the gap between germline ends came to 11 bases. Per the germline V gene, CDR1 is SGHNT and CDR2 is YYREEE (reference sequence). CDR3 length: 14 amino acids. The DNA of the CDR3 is TGTGCCAGCAGCTTGGGGACTGGCGGGGAGACCCAGTACTTC. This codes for CASSLGTGGETQYF.

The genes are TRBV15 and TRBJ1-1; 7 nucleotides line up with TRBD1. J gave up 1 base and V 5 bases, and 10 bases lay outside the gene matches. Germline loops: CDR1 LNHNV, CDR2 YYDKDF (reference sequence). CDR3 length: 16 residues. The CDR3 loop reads CATSDRRRGPNTEAFF. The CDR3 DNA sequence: TGTGCCACCAGCGACAGGCGGAGGGGGCCGAACACTGAAGCTTTCTTT.

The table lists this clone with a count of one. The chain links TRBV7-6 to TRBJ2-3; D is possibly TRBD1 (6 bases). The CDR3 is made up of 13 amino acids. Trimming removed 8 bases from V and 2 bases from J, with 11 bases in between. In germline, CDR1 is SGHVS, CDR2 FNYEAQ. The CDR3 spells CASSGGHTDTQYF. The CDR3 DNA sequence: TGTGCCAGCTCTGGGGGCCACACAGATACGCAGTATTTT.

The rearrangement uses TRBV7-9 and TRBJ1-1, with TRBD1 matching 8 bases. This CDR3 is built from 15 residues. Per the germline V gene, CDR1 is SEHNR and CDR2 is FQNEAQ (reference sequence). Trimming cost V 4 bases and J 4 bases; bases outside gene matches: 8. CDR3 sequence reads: CASSSPTGVSTEAFF. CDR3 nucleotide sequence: TGTGCCAGCAGCTCTCCGACAGGGGTTTCCACTGAAGCTTTCTTT.

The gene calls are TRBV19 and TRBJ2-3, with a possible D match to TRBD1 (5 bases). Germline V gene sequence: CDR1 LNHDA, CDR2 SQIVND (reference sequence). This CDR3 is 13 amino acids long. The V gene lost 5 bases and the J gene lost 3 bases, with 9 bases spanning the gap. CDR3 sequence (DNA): TGTGCCAGTAGTTTAGGGGCAACAGATACGCAGTATTTT. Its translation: CASSLGATDTQYF.